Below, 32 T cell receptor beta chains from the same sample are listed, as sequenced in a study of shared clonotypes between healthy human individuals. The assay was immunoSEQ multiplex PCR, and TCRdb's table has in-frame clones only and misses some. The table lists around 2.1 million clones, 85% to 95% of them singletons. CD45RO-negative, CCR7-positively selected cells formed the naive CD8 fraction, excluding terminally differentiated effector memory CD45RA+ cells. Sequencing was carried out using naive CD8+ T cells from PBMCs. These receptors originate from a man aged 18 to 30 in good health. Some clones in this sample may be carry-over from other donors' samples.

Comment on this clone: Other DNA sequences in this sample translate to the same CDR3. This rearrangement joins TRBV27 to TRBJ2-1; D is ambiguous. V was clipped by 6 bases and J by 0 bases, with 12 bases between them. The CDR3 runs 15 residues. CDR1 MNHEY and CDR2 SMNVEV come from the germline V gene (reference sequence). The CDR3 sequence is CASSAGPSSYNEQFF. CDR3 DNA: TGTGCCAGCAGCGCCGGTCCCAGCTCCTACAATGAGCAGTTCTTC.

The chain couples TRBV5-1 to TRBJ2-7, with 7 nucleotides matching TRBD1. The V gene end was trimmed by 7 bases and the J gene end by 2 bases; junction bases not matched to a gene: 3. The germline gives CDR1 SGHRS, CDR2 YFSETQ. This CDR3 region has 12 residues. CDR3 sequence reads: CASHDRAYEQYF. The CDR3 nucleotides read TGCGCCAGCCATGACAGGGCCTACGAGCAGTACTTC.

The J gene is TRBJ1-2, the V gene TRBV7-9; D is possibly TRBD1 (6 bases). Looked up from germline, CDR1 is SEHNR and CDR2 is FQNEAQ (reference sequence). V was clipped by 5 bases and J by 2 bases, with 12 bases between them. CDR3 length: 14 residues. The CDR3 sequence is CASSDGQNNYGYTF. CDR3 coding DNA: TGTGCCAGCAGCGACGGACAGAACAACTATGGCTACACCTTC.

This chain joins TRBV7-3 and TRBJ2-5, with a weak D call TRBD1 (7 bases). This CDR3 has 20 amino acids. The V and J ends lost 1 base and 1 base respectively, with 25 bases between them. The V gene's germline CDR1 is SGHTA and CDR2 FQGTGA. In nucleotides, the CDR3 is TGTGCCAGCAGCTTAAACCCCCCGGTAGGGCAGGGGGGTTCCCAAGAGACCCAGTACTTC. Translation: CASSLNPPVGQGGSQETQYF.

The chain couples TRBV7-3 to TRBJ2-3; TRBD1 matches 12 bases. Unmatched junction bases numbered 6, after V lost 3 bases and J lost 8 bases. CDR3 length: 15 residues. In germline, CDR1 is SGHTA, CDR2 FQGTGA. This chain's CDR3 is CASSLPGQGAGTQYF. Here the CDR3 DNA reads TGTGCCAGCAGCTTGCCGGGACAGGGGGCTGGTACGCAGTATTTT.

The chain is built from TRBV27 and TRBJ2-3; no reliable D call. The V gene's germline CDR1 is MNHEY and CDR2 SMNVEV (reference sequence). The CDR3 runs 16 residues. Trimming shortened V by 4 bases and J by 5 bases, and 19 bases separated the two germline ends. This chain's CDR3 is CASSSPLGLRGDTQYF. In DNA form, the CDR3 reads TGTGCCAGCAGTTCCCCTCTAGGTTTAAGAGGAGATACGCAGTATTTT.

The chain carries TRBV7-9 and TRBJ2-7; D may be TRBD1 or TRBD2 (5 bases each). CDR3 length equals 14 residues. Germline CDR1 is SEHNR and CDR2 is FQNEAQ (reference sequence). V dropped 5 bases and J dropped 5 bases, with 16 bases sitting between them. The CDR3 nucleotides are TGTGCCAGCAGCCCCGGGACCCCCAGGAACGAGCAGTACTTC. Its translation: CASSPGTPRNEQYF. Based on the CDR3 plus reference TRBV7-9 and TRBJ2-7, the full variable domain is DTGVSQNPRHKITKRGQNVTFRCDPISEHNRLYWYRQTLGQGPEFLTYFQNEAQLEKSRLLSDRFSAERPKGSFSTLEIQRTEQGDSAMYLCASSPGTPRNEQYFGPGTRLTVT.

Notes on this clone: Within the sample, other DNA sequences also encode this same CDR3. In nucleotides, the CDR3 is TGTGCCAGCAGCTCCGGGGCCGCCTACGAGCAGTACTTC. This translates into CASSSGAAYEQYF. J is TRBJ2-7 and V is TRBV7-9; D tentatively reads TRBD1 or TRBD2 (5 bases each). Germline-derived CDR1 and CDR2 are SEHNR and FQNEAQ (reference sequence). The V end was cut by 4 bases, the J end by 2 bases, with 9 bases between. This CDR3 has 13 residues.

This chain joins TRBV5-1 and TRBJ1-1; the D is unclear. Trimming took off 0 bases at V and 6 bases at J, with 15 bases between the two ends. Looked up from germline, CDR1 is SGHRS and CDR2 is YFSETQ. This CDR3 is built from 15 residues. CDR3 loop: CASSLAVAGKAEAFF. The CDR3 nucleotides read TGCGCCAGCAGCTTGGCGGTTGCGGGGAAGGCTGAAGCTTTCTTT.

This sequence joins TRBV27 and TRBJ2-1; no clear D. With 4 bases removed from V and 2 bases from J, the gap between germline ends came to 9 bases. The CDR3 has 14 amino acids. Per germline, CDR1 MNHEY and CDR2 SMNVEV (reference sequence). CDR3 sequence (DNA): TGTGCCAGCAGTTCCGTTACAGCCTACAATGAGCAGTTCTTC. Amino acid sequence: CASSSVTAYNEQFF.

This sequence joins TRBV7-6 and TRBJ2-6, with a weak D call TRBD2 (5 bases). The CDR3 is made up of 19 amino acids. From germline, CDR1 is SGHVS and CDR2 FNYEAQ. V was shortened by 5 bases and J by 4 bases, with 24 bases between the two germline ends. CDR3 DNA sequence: TGTGCCAGCAGCCTTTCGGCCCCCACGGGGTTGTCCGGGGCCAACGTCCTGACTTTC. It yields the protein CASSLSAPTGLSGANVLTF. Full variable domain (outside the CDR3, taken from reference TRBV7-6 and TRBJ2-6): GAGVSQSPRYKVTKRGQDVALRCDPISGHVSLYWYRQALGQGPEFLTYFNYEAQQDKSGLPNDRFSAERPEGSISTLTIQRTEQRDSAMYRCASSLSAPTGLSGANVLTFGAGSRLTVL.

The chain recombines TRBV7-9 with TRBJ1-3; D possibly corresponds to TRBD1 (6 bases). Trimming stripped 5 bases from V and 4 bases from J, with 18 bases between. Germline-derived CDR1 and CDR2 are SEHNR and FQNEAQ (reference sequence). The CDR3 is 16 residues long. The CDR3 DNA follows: TGTGCCAGCAGCCGGTCGGACAGCGAGGCAGGAAACACCATATATTTT. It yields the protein CASSRSDSEAGNTIYF.

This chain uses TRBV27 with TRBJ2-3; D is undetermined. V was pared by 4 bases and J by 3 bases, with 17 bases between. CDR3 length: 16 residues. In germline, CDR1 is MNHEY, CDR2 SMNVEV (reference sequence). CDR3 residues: CASSSLNRLRTDTQYF. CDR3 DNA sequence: TGTGCCAGCAGTTCCTTGAATCGTCTAAGGACAGATACGCAGTATTTT.

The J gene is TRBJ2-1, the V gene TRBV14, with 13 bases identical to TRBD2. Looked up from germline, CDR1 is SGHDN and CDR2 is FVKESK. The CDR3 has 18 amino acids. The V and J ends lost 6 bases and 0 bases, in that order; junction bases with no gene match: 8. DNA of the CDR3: TGTGCCAGCAGGAAGACTAGCGGGAGGCAGAGCTCCTACAATGAGCAGTTCTTC. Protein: CASRKTSGRQSSYNEQFF.

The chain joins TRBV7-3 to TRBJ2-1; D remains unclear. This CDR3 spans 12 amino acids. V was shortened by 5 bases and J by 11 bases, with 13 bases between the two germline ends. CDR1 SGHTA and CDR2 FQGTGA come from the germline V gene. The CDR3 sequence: CASSLPLGQQFF. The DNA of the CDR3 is TGTGCCAGCAGCCTCCCGTTAGGGCAGCAGTTCTTC.

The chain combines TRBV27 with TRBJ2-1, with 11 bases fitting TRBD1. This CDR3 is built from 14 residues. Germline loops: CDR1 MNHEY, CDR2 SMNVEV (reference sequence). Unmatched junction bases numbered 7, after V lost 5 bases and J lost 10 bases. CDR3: CASSAGTGGFEQFF. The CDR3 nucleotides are TGTGCCAGCAGTGCCGGGACAGGGGGGTTCGAGCAGTTCTTC.

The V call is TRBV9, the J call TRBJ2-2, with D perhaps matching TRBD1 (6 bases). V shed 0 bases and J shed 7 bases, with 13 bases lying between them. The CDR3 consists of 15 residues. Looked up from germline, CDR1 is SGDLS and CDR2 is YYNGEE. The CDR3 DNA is TGTGCCAGCAGCGTAGAGGGCAGGGGTGGCGGGGAGCTGTTTTTT. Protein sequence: CASSVEGRGGGELFF.

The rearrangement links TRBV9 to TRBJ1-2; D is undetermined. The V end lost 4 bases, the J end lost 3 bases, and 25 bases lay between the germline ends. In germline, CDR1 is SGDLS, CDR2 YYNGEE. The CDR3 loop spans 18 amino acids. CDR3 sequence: CASSTRLAPPEADYGYTF. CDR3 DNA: TGTGCCAGCAGCACGCGCCTGGCCCCCCCGGAAGCTGACTATGGCTACACCTTC.

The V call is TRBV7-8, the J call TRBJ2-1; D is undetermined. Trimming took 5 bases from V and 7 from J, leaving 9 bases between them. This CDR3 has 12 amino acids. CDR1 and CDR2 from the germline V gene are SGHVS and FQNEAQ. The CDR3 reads CASSIIRNEQFF. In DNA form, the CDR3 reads TGTGCCAGCAGCATAATACGAAATGAGCAGTTCTTC.

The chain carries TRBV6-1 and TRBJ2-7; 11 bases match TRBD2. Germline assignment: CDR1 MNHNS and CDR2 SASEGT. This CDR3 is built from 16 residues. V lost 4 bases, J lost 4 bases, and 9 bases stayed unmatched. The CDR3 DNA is TGTGCCAGCAGTGTGGGCATGACTAGCGGGATTTACGAGCAGTACTTC. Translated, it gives CASSVGMTSGIYEQYF.

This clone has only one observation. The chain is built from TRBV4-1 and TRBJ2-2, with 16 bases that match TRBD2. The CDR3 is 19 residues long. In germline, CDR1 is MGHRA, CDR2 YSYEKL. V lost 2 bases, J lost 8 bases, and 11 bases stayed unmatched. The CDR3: CASSQTLGLAGGPGGELFF. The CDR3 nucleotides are TGCGCCAGCAGCCAAACCCTGGGACTAGCGGGAGGGCCGGGAGGGGAGCTGTTTTTT.

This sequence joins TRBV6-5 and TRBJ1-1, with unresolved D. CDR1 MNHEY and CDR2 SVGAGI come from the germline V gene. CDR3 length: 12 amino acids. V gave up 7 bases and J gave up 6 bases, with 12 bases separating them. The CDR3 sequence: CASMMEGPEAFF. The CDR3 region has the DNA TGTGCCAGCATGATGGAGGGCCCTGAAGCTTTCTTT.

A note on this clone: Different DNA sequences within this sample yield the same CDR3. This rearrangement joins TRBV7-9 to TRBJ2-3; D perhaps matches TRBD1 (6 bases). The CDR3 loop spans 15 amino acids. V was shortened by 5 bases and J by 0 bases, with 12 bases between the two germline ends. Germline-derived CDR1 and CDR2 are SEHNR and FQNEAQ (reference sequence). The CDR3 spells CASSTRTASTDTQYF. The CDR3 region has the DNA TGTGCCAGCAGCACGCGGACAGCTAGCACAGATACGCAGTATTTT.

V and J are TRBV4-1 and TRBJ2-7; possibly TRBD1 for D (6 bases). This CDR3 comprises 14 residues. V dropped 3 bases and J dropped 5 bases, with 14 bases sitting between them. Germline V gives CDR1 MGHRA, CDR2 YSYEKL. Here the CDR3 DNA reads TGCGCCAGCAGCCACACAGGGTCCGTTGACGAGCAGTACTTC. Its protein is CASSHTGSVDEQYF.

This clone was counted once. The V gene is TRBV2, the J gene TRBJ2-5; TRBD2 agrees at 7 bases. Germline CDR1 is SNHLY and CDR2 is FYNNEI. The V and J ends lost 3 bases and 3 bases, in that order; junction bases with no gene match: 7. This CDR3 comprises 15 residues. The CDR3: CASSDPRLAEETQYF. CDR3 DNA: TGTGCCAGCAGTGACCCCCGTCTAGCGGAAGAGACCCAGTACTTC.

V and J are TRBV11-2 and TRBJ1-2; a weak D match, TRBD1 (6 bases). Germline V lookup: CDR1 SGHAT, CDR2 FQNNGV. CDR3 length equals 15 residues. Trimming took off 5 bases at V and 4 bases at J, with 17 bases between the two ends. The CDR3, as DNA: TGTGCCAGCAGCCCCGAGGGGGGGTATGGCTATGGCTACACCTTC. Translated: CASSPEGGYGYGYTF.

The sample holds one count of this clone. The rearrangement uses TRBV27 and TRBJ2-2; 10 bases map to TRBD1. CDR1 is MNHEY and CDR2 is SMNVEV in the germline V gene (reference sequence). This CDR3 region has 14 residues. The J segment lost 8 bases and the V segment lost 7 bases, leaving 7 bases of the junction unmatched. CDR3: CASTWTGGRGELFF. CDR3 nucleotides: TGTGCCAGCACCTGGACAGGGGGGCGAGGGGAGCTGTTTTTT.

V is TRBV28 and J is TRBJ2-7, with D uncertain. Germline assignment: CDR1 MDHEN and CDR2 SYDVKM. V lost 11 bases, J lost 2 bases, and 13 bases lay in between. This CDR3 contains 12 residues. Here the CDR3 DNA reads TGTGCCGCTGGGCTGGTTCCCTACGAGCAGTACTTC. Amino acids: CAAGLVPYEQYF. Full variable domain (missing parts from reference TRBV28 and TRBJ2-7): DVKVTQSSRYLVKRTGEKVFLECVQDMDHENMFWYRQDPGLGLRLIYFSYDVKMKEKGDIPEGYSVSREKKERFSLILESASTNQTSMYLCAAGLVPYEQYFGPGTRLTVT.

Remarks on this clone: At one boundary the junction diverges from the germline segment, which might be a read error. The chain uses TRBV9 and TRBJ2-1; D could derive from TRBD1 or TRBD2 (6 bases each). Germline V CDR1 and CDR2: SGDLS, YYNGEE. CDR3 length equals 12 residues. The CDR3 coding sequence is TGTGCCAGCAGACTCCGACAGGCGAGGAGGGTCTTC. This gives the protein CASRLRQARRVF.

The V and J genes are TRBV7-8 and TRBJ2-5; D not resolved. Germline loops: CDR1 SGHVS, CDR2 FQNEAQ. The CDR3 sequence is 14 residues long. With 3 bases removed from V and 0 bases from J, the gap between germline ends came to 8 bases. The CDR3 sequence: CASSFRQYQETQYF. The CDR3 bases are TGTGCCAGCAGCTTCCGCCAGTACCAAGAGACCCAGTACTTC.

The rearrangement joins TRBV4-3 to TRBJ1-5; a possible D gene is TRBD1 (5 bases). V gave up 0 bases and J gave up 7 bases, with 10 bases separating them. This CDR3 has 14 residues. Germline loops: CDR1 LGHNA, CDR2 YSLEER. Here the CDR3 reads CASSQDRGRQPQHF. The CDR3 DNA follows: TGCGCCAGCAGCCAAGACCGGGGACGGCAGCCCCAGCATTTT.

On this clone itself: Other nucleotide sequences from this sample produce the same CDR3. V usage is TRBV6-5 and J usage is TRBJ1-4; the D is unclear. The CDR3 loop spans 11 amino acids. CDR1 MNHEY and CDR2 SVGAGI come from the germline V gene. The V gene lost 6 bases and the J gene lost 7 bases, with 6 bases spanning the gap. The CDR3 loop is CASRLGEKLFF. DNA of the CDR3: TGTGCCAGCAGATTGGGTGAAAAACTGTTTTTT.